A selection of T cell receptor beta chains follows, all from one sample in a study of blood T cell repertoires in COVID-19. Profiling relied on immunoSEQ multiplex PCR, and the TCRdb table lists in-frame clones only, not all of them. Of about 150,000 clones in the sample, 80% to 90% are singletons; the top ten hold about 15%. The sequencing sample was made of peripheral blood. The receptor source for this set is a woman in her thirties or forties with acute or convalescent COVID-19. Both conserved end residues are trimmed from each CDR3. Each record gives: J gene, V gene, CDR3 protein.

j_gene: TRBJ2-1; v_gene: TRBV19; CDR3aa: ASSIGSSYNEQF
j_gene: TRBJ1-1; v_gene: TRBV30; CDR3aa: ACSRTAEAF
j_gene: TRBJ2-1; v_gene: TRBV7-8; CDR3aa: ASSFRTDEQF
j_gene: TRBJ1-5; v_gene: TRBV5-5; CDR3aa: ASSPDRAPGPQH
j_gene: TRBJ1-4; v_gene: TRBV7-3; CDR3aa: ASSLSPGQGNEKLF
j_gene: TRBJ1-2; v_gene: TRBV25-1; CDR3aa: ASSGAEPGDRNGYT
j_gene: TRBJ1-4; v_gene: TRBV30; CDR3aa: AWSVGTPVNEKLF
j_gene: TRBJ1-2; v_gene: TRBV19; CDR3aa: ASTQIEAGGSLYGYT
j_gene: TRBJ2-7; v_gene: TRBV5-8; CDR3aa: ASRSPGTGNSYEQY
j_gene: TRBJ2-3; v_gene: TRBV3-1/TRBV3-2; CDR3aa: ASSLAGGSTDTQY
j_gene: TRBJ1-3; v_gene: TRBV15; CDR3aa: ATGQGNTIY
j_gene: TRBJ2-1; v_gene: TRBV5-1; CDR3aa: ASSPGTSGIVFRGQF
j_gene: TRBJ2-5; v_gene: TRBV19; CDR3aa: ASRSRAGSQGGETQY
j_gene: TRBJ1-1; v_gene: TRBV2; CDR3aa: ASTDITTASTEAF
j_gene: TRBJ2-1; v_gene: TRBV18; CDR3aa: ASSPQLGTEFLEQF
j_gene: TRBJ2-3; v_gene: TRBV28; CDR3aa: ASETRGDTQY
j_gene: TRBJ2-4; v_gene: TRBV4-1; CDR3aa: ASSQDLAVNIQY
j_gene: TRBJ2-3; v_gene: TRBV9; CDR3aa: ASSGRSGTEGTGTQY
j_gene: TRBJ1-1; v_gene: TRBV10-3; CDR3aa: AISEEVGGTEAF
j_gene: TRBJ2-7; v_gene: TRBV7-9; CDR3aa: ASSETRQGHYEQY
j_gene: TRBJ2-2; v_gene: TRBV6-5; CDR3aa: ASSWTSDTGELF
j_gene: TRBJ1-2; v_gene: TRBV3-1/TRBV3-2; CDR3aa: ASSQGTGASYT
j_gene: TRBJ1-5; v_gene: TRBV6-6; CDR3aa: ASSPTGSQPQH
j_gene: TRBJ1-5; v_gene: TRBV15; CDR3aa: ATSRDVTGRINQPQH
j_gene: TRBJ1-2; v_gene: TRBV6-5; CDR3aa: ASSNRGGSSYT
j_gene: TRBJ1-1; v_gene: TRBV7-8; CDR3aa: ASSLAGQGAQKRRLAF
j_gene: TRBJ2-1; v_gene: TRBV7-9; CDR3aa: ASSYSGRGEQF
j_gene: TRBJ1-1; v_gene: TRBV7-9; CDR3aa: ASSLSQGSTEAF
j_gene: TRBJ1-1; v_gene: TRBV9; CDR3aa: ASALTGGTEAF
j_gene: TRBJ1-1; v_gene: TRBV14; CDR3aa: ASSQDLGAPEAF
j_gene: TRBJ1-6; v_gene: TRBV6-2/TRBV6-3; CDR3aa: ASSYLGQVLALH
j_gene: TRBJ2-7; v_gene: TRBV19; CDR3aa: ASSILGSDSYEQY
j_gene: TRBJ1-6; v_gene: TRBV12-3/TRBV12-4; CDR3aa: ASSFSKGEPLH
j_gene: TRBJ2-3; v_gene: TRBV4-1; CDR3aa: ASSPLTSGGSTDTQY
j_gene: TRBJ2-1; v_gene: TRBV5-4; CDR3aa: ASSLYGRTYNEQF
j_gene: TRBJ2-2; v_gene: TRBV5-6; CDR3aa: ASSPTVLTGELF
j_gene: TRBJ2-1; v_gene: TRBV5-6; CDR3aa: ASSFYRVAGSYNEQF
j_gene: TRBJ1-2; v_gene: TRBV11-2; CDR3aa: ASSLVGGATSGYT
j_gene: TRBJ1-1; v_gene: TRBV12-3/TRBV12-4; CDR3aa: ASSLGLREQAF
j_gene: TRBJ1-1; v_gene: TRBV28; CDR3aa: ASSFLSSEAF
j_gene: TRBJ1-5; v_gene: TRBV5-5; CDR3aa: ASSWEGVDNQPQH
j_gene: TRBJ2-7; v_gene: TRBV7-9; CDR3aa: ASSLVGSEQY
j_gene: TRBJ2-5; v_gene: TRBV6-2/TRBV6-3; CDR3aa: ASSYEGRGVETQY
j_gene: TRBJ2-2; v_gene: TRBV19; CDR3aa: ASTQRGGHTGELF
j_gene: TRBJ2-3; v_gene: TRBV5-4; CDR3aa: ASSLPYSGVMGDTQY
j_gene: TRBJ1-5; v_gene: TRBV6-6; CDR3aa: ASARTGEGQPQH
j_gene: TRBJ2-7; v_gene: TRBV5-1; CDR3aa: ASSPLGGADYEQY
j_gene: TRBJ2-2; v_gene: TRBV5-1; CDR3aa: ASSLQSGTGELF
j_gene: TRBJ1-6; v_gene: TRBV25-1; CDR3aa: ASSQGTNSPLH
j_gene: TRBJ2-3; v_gene: TRBV6-5; CDR3aa: ASSSNIKQY
j_gene: TRBJ2-7; v_gene: TRBV20-1; CDR3aa: SASTDIRDRKYEQY